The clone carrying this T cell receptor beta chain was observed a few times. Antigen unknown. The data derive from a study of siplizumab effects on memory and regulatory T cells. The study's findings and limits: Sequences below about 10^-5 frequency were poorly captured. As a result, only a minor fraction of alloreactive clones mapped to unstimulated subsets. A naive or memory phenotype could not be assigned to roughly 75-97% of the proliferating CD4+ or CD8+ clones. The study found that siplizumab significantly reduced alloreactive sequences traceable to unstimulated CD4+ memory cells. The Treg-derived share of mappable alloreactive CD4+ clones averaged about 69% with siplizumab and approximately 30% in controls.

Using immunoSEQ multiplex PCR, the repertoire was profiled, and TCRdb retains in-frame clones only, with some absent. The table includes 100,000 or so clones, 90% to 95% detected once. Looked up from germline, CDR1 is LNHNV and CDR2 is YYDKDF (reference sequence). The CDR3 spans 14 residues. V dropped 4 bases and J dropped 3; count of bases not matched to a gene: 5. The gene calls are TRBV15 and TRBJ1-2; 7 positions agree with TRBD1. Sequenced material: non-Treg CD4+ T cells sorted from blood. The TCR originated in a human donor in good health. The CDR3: CATSTGQVDYGYTF. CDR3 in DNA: TGTGCCACCAGCACTGGACAGGTGGACTATGGCTACACCTTC. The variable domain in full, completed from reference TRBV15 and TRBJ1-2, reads DAMVIQNPRYQVTQFGKPVTLSCSQTLNHNVMYWYQQKSSQAPKLLFHYYDKDFNNEADTPDNFQSRRPNTSFCFLDIRSPGLGDTAMYLCATSTGQVDYGYTFGSGTRLTVV.